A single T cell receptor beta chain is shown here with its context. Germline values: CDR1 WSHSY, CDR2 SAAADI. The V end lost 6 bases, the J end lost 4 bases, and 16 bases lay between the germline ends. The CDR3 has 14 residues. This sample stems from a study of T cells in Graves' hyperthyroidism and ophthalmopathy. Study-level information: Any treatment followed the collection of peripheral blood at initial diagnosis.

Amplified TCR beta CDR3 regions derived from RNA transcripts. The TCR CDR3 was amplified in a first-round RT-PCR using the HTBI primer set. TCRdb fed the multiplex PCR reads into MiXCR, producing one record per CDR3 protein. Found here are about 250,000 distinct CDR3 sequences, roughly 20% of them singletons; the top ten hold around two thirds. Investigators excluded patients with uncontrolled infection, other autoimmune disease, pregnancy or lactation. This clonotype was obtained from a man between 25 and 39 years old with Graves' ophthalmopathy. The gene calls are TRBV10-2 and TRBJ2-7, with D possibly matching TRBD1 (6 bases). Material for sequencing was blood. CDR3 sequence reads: CASRPGDTTYEQYF. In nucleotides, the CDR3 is TGCGCCAGCAGACCCGGGGACACCACTTACGAGCAGTACTTC.